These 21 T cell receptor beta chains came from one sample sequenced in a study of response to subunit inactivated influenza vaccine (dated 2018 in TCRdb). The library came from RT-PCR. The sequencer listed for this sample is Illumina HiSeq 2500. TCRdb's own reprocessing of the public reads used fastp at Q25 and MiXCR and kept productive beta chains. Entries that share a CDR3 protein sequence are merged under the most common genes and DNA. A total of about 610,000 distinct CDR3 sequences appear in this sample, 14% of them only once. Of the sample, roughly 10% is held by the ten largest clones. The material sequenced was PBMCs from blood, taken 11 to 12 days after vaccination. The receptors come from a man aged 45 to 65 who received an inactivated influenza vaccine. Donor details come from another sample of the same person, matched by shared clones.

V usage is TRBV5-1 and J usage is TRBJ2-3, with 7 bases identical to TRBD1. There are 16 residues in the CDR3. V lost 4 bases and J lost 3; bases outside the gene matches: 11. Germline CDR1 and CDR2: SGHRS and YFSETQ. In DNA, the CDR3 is TGCGCCAGCAGCGTGGGGACAGCTCCAGGGACAGATACGCAGTATTTT. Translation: CASSVGTAPGTDTQYF.

The chain's CDR3 is CASSILSGTTSTDTQYF. The CDR3 DNA is TGTGCCAGCAGTATACTATCCGGGACGACTAGCACAGATACGCAGTATTTT. The gene calls are TRBV28 and TRBJ2-3; D tentatively fits TRBD1 or TRBD2 (5 bases each). This CDR3 is built from 17 residues. The V end was cut by 5 bases, the J end by 0 bases, with 18 bases between. The germline V gene has CDR1 MDHEN and CDR2 SYDVKM.

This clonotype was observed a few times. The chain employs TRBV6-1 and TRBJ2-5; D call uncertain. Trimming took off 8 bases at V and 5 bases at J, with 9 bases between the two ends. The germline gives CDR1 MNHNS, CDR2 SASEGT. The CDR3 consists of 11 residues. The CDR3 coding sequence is TGTGCCAGCTTCGCCGGGGAGACCCAGTACTTC. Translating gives CASFAGETQYF.

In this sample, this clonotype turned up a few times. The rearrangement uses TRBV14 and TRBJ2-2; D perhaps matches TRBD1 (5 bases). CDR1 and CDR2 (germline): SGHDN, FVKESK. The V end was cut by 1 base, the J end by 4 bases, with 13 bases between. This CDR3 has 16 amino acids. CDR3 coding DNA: TGTGCCAGCAGCCAAGGAGTCGGACACCGCACCGGGGAGCTGTTTTTT. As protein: CASSQGVGHRTGELFF.

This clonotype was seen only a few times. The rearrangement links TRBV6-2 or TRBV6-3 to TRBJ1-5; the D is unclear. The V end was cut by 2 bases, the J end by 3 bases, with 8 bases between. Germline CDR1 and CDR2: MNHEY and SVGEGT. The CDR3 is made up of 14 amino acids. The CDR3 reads CASSYIRLNQPQHF. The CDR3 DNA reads TGTGCCAGCAGTTACATACGCCTCAATCAGCCCCAGCATTTT.

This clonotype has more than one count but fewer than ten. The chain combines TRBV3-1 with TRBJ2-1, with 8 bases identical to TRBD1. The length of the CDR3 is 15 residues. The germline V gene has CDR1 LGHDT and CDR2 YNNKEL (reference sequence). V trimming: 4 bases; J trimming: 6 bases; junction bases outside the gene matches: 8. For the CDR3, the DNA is TGTGCCAGCAGCCCCTACAGGGGGAACGGCAATGAGCAGTTCTTC. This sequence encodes CASSPYRGNGNEQFF.

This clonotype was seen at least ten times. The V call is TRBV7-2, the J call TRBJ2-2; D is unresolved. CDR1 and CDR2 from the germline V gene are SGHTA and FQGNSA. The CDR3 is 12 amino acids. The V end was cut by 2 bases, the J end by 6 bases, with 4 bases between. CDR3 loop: CASSLFSGELFF. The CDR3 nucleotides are TGTGCCAGCAGCTTATTCTCCGGGGAGCTGTTTTTT.

The CDR3 reads CASSGGWSGFETQYF. The CDR3 DNA reads TGTGCCAGCAGCGGAGGGTGGTCCGGTTTCGAGACCCAGTACTTC. The rearrangement links TRBV9 to TRBJ2-5; a possible D gene is TRBD2 (5 bases). Germline V gene lookup returns CDR1 SGDLS and CDR2 YYNGEE. The V and J ends lost 3 bases and 5 bases respectively, with 17 bases between them. The CDR3 is made up of 15 amino acids.

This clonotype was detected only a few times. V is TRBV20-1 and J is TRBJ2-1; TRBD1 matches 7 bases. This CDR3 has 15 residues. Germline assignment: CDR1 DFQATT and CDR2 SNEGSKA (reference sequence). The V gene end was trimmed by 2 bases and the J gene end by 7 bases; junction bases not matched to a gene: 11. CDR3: CSARPGQQSDNEQFF. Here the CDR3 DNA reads TGCAGTGCTAGACCGGGACAGCAGAGTGATAATGAGCAGTTCTTC.

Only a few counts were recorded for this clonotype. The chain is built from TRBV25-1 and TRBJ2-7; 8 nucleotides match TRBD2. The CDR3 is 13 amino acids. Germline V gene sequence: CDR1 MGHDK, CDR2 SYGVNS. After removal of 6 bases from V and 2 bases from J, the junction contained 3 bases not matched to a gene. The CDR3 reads CASRSAGAYEQYF. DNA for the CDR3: TGTGCCAGCAGATCAGCGGGAGCCTACGAGCAGTACTTC.

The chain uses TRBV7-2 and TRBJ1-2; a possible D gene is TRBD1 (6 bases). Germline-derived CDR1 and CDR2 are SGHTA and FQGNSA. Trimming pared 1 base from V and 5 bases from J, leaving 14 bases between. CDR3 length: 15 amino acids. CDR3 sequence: CASSLGGARRYGYTF. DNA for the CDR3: TGTGCCAGCAGCTTAGGGGGGGCGCGTCGATATGGCTACACCTTC.

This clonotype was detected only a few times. The CDR3: CASSLVVADRKTQYF. CDR3 coding DNA: TGTGCCAGCAGCTTAGTCGTTGCGGACCGAAAGACCCAGTACTTC. The genes are TRBV11-2 and TRBJ2-5; the D is unclear. The V gene lost 1 base and the J gene lost 6 bases, with 15 bases spanning the gap. The CDR3 extends over 15 amino acids. Germline V CDR1 and CDR2: SGHAT, FQNNGV.

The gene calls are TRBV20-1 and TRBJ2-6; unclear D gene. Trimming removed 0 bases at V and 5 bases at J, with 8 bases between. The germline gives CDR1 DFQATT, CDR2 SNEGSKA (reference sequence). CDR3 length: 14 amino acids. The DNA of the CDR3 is TGCAGTGCTAGAGAGGGGTCTAGGGCCAACGTCCTGACTTTC. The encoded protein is CSAREGSRANVLTF.

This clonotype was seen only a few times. This chain's CDR3 is CASSLVFALTGGDEKLFF. CDR3 bases: TGTGCCAGCAGCTTAGTATTCGCCCTTACAGGAGGGGATGAAAAACTGTTTTTT. The V and J genes are TRBV11-3 and TRBJ1-4, with D perhaps matching TRBD1 (5 bases). The germline V gene has CDR1 SGHNT and CDR2 YENEEA. There are 18 residues in the CDR3. V shed 1 base and J shed 6 bases, with 21 bases lying between them.

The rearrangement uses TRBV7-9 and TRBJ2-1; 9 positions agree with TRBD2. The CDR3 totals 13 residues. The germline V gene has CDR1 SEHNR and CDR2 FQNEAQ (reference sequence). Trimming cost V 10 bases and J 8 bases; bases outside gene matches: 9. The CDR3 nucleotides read TGTGCCACCCTCGCGGGGGGGATCGATGAGCAGTTCTTC. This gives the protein CATLAGGIDEQFF.

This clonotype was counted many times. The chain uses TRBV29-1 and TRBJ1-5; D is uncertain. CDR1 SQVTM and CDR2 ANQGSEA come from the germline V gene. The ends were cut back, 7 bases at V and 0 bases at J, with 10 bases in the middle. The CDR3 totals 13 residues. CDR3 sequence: CSASENSNQPQHF. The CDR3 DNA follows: TGCAGCGCTTCCGAAAATAGCAATCAGCCCCAGCATTTT.

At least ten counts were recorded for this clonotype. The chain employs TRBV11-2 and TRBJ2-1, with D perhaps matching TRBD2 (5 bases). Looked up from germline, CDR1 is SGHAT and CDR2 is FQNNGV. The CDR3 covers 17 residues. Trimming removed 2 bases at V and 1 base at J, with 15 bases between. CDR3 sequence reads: CASSLYLAKQSYNEQFF. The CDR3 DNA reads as TGTGCCAGCAGCTTATATCTAGCCAAGCAGTCCTACAATGAGCAGTTCTTC.

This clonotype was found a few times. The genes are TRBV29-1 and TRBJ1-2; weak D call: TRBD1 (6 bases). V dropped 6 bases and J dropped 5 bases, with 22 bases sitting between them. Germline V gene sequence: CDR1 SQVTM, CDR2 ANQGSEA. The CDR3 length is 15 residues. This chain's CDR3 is CSVSRQGIGAYGYTF. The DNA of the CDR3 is TGCAGCGTATCCCGCCAGGGGATAGGAGCATATGGCTACACCTTC.

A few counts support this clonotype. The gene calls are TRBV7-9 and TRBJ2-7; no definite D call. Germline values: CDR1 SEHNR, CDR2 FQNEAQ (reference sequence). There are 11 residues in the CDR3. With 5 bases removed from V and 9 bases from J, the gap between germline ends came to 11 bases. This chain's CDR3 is CASSPGVGQYF. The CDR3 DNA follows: TGTGCCAGCAGCCCGGGCGTGGGGCAGTACTTC.

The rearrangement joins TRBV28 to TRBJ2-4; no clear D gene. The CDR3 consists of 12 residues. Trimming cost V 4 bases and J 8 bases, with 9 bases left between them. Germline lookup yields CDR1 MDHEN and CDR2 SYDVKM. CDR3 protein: CASSSVVDIQYF. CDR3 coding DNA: TGTGCCAGCAGTTCTGTTGTCGACATTCAGTACTTC.

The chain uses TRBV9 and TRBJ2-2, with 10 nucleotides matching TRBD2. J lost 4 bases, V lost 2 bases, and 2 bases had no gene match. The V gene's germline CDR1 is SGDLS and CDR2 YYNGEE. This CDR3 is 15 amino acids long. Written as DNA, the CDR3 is TGTGCCAGCAGCGTTAGCGGGGGGCTCACCGGGGAGCTGTTTTTT. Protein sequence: CASSVSGGLTGELFF.